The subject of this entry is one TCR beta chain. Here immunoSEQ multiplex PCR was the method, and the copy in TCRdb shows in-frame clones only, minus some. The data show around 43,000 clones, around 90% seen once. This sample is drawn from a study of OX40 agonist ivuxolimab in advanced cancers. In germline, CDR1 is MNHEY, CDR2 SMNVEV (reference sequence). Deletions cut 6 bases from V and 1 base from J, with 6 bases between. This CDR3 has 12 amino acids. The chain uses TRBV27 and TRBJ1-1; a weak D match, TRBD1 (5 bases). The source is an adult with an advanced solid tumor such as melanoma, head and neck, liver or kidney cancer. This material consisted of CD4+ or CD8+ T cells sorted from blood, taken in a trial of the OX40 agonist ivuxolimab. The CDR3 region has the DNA TGTGCCAGCAGGAGGGGGAACACTGAAGCTTTCTTT. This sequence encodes CASRRGNTEAFF.